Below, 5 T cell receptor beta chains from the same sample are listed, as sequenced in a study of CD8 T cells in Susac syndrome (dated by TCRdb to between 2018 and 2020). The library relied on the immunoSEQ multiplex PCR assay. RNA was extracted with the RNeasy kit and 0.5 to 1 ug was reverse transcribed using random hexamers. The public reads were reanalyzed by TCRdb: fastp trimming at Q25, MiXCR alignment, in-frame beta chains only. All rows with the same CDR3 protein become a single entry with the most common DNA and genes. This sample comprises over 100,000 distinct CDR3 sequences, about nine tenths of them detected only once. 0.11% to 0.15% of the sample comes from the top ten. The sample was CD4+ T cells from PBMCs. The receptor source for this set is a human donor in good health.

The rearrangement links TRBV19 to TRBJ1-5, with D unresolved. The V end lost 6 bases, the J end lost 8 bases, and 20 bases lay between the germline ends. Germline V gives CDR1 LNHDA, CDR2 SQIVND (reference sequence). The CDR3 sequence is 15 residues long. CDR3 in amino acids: CASSYRAQRNEPQHF. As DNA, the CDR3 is TGTGCCAGTAGCTACCGGGCCCAAAGGAACGAGCCCCAGCATTTT.

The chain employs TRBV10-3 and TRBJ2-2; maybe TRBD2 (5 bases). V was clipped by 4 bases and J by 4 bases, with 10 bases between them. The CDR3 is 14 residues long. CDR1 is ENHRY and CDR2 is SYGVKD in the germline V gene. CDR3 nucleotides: TGTGCCATCAGTGGGACTGGCATCACCGGGGAGCTGTTTTTT. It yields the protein CAISGTGITGELFF.

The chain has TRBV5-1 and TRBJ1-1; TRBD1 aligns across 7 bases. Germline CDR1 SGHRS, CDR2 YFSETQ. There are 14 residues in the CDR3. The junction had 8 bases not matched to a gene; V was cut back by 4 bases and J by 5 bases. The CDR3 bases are TGCGCCAGCAGCCTCTCAGGGGGGCGGACTGAAGCTTTCTTT. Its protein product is CASSLSGGRTEAFF. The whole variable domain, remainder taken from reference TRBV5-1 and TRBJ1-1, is KAGVTQTPRYLIKTRGQQVTLSCSPISGHRSVSWYQQTPGQGLQFLFEYFSETQRNKGNFPGRFSGRQFSNSRSEMNVSTLELGDSALYLCASSLSGGRTEAFFGQGTRLTVV.

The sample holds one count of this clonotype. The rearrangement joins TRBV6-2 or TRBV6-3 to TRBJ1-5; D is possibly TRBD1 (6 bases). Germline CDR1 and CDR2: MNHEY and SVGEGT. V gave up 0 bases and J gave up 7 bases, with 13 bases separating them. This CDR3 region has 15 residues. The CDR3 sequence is CASSYSRGARQPQHF. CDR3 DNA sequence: TGTGCCAGCAGTTACTCTCGGGGGGCACGGCAGCCCCAGCATTTT.

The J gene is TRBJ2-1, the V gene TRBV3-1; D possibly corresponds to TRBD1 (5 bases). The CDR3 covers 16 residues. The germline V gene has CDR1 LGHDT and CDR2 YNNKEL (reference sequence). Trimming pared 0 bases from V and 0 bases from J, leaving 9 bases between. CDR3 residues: CASSQEGAISYNEQFF. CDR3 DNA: TGTGCCAGCAGCCAAGAAGGGGCTATCTCCTACAATGAGCAGTTCTTC.